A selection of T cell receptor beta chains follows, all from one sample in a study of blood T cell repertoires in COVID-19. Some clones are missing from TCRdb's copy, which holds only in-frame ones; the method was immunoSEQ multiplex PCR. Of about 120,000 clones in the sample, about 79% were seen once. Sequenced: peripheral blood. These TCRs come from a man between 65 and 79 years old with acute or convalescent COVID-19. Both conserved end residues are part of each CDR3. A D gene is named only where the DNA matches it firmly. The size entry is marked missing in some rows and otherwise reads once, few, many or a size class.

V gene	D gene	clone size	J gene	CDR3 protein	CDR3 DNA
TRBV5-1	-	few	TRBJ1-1	CASAGATEAFF	TGCGCCAGCGCAGGGGCCACTGAAGCTTTCTTT
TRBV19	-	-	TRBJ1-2	CASRDTSAGEYGYTF	TGTGCCAGTAGGGATACTTCGGCAGGGGAGTATGGCTACACCTTC
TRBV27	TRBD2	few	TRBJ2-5	CASSLGQGGETQYF	TGTGCCAGCAGTTTAGGGCAGGGAGGGGAGACCCAGTACTTC
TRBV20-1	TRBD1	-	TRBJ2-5	CSASNRGQQETQYF	TGCAGTGCTAGTAACAGGGGGCAGCAAGAGACCCAGTACTTC
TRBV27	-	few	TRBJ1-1	CASTLRQGSGYEAFF	TGTGCCAGCACTCTCCGGCAGGGGTCGGGATATGAAGCTTTCTTT
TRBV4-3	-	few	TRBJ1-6	CASSQGQDNSPLHF	TGCGCCAGCAGCCAAGGACAGGATAATTCACCCCTCCACTTT
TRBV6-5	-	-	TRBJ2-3	CASSYGSTQYF	TGTGCCAGCAGTTATGGCAGTACGCAGTATTTT
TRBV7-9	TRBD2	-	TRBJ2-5	CASSPVIAGDEETQYF	TGTGCCAGCAGCCCCGTGATAGCGGGGGATGAGGAGACCCAGTACTTC
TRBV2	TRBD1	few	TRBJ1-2	CASREGAYGYTF	TGTGCCAGCAGGGAGGGGGCCTATGGCTACACCTTC
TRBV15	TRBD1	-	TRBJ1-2	CATSRGQGMDGYTF	TGTGCCACCAGCAGAGGACAGGGGATGGATGGCTACACCTTC
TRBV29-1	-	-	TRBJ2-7	CSVVTVLQQYF	TGCAGCGTTGTGACAGTCCTACAGCAGTACTTC
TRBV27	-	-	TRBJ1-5	CASSFGQGNQPQHF	TGTGCCAGCAGTTTTGGGCAAGGCAATCAGCCCCAGCATTTT
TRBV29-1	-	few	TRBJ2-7	CSVLEAYEQYF	TGCAGCGTTTTGGAGGCCTACGAGCAGTACTTC
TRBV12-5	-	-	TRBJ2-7	CASGLVQGPYEQYF	TGTGCTAGTGGTTTGGTACAGGGACCCTACGAGCAGTACTTC
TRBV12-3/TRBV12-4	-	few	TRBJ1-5	CASSGQYNQPQHF	TGTGCCAGCAGTGGACAGTACAATCAGCCCCAGCATTTT
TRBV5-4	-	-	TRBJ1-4	CASSLRYNEKLFF	TGTGCCAGCAGCTTGCGGTATAATGAAAAACTGTTTTTT
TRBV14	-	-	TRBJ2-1	CASSLKWAGSYNEQFF	TGTGCCAGCAGCCTTAAATGGGCGGGGTCCTACAATGAGCAGTTCTTC
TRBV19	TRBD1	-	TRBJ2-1	CASSTGNRGVGNEQFF	TGTGCCAGTAGTACGGGGAACAGGGGGGTCGGCAATGAGCAGTTCTTC
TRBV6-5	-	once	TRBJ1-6	CASSSITGYGNSPLHF	TGTGCCAGCAGTTCAATCACCGGGTATGGTAATTCACCCCTCCACTTT
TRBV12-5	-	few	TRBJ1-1	CASGGGAVTEAFF	TGTGCTAGTGGGGGGGGTGCTGTCACTGAAGCTTTCTTT
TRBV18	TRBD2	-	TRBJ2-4	CASSPPNSGDKNIQYF	TGTGCCAGCTCACCACCGAACAGCGGGGACAAAAACATTCAGTACTTC
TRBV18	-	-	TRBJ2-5	CASSPASAETRYF	TGTGCCAGCTCACCAGCTAGCGCCGAGACCCGGTACTTC
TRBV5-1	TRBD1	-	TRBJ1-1	CASTTDRGLGEAFF	TGCGCCAGCACCACGGACAGGGGTTTGGGTGAAGCTTTCTTT
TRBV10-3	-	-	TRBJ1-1	CAISEHPMNTEAFF	TGTGCCATCAGTGAGCATCCCATGAACACTGAAGCTTTCTTT
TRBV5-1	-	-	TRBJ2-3	CASSLGRRGSTDTQYF	TGCGCCAGCAGCTTGGGACGACGGGGGAGCACAGATACGCAGTATTTT
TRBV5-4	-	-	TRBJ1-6	CASSGGRGLGNSPLHF	TGTGCCAGCAGCGGGGGCCGAGGGCTAGGGAATTCACCCCTCCACTTT
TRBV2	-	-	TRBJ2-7	CASSAFPGASYEQYF	TGTGCCAGCAGTGCTTTTCCAGGGGCCTCCTACGAGCAGTACTTC
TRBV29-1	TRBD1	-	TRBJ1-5	CSVSQGVSNQPQHF	TGCAGCGTTTCACAGGGGGTTAGCAATCAGCCCCAGCATTTT
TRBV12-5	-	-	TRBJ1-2	CASGLGRQTPGYTF	TGTGCTAGTGGTTTGGGCAGACAGACGCCCGGCTACACCTTC
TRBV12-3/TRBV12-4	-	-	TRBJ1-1	CASSRVKNTEAFF	TGTGCCAGCAGTCGGGTCAAAAACACTGAAGCTTTCTTT
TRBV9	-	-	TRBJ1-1	CASSVSFGVTEAFF	TGTGCCAGCAGCGTATCTTTCGGGGTTACTGAAGCTTTCTTT
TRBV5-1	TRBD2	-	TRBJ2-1	CASTAVTSDHNEQFF	TGCGCCAGCACCGCCGTGACTAGCGACCACAATGAGCAGTTCTTC
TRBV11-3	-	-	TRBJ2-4	CASSFGYRVSAKNIQYF	TGTGCCAGCAGCTTTGGATACAGGGTGTCAGCCAAAAACATTCAGTACTTC
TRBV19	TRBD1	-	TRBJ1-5	CATQGAGRRNQPQHF	TGTGCCACCCAGGGGGCGGGTAGGCGCAATCAGCCCCAGCATTTT
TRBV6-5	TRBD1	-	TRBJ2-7	CASNPGQGAREQYF	TGTGCCAGCAACCCGGGACAGGGGGCGCGTGAGCAGTACTTC
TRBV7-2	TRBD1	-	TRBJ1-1	CASSRDRVGNTEAFF	TGTGCCAGCAGCCGGGACAGGGTCGGGAACACTGAAGCTTTCTTT
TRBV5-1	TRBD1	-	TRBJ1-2	CASSTGQGDGYTF	TGCGCCAGCAGCACCGGACAGGGTGATGGCTACACCTTC
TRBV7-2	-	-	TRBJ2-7	CASSLDRVSSYEQYF	TGTGCCAGCAGCTTAGACAGGGTGAGCTCCTACGAGCAGTACTTC
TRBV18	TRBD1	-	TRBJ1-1	CASSPYGSGGRGNTEAFF	TGTGCCAGCTCACCATACGGGTCAGGGGGGCGGGGGAACACTGAAGCTTTCTTT
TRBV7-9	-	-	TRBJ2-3	CASSFLLGGLTDTQYF	TGTGCCAGCAGCTTCTTATTGGGGGGACTCACAGATACGCAGTATTTT
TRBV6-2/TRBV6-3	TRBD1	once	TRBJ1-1	CASSWTGGNTEAFF	TGTGCCAGCAGTTGGACAGGCGGTAACACTGAAGCTTTCTTT
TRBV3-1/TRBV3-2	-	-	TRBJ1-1	CASSFRVETAEAFF	TGTGCCAGCAGTTTCAGGGTAGAGACGGCGGAAGCTTTCTTT
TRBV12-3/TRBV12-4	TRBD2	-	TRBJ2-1	CASSFFSGGQFF	TGTGCCAGCAGTTTCTTCAGCGGGGGACAGTTCTTC
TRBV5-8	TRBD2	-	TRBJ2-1	CASSPGTSGGLQRFF	TGTGCCAGCAGCCCCGGGACTAGCGGGGGGCTACAACGGTTCTTC